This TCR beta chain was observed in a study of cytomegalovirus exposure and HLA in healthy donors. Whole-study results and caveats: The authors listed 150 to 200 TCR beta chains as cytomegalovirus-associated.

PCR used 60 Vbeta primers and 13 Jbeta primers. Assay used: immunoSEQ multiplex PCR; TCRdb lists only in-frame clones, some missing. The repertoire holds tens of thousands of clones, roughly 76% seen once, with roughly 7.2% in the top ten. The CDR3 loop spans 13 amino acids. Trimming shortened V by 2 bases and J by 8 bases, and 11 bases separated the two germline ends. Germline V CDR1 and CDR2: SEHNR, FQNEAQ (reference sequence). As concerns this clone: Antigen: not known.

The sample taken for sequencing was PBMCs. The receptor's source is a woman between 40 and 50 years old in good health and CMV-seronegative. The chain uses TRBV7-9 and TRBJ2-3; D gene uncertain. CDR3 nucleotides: TGTGCCAGCAGCTTACCGGTCGGAGCTACGCAGTATTTT. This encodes CASSLPVGATQYF.